Listed below are T cell receptor beta chains from one sample, sequenced in a study of blood T cell repertoires in COVID-19. Only in-frame clones appear in the TCRdb table, and some are missing; sequencing was by immunoSEQ multiplex PCR. In the table there are 45,000 to 65,000 clones, about 85% of which are singletons. The sample comprised peripheral blood. The receptors shown here come from a woman aged 80 or older with acute or convalescent COVID-19. The CDR3 runs from the conserved cysteine through the conserved F or W. A D gene is named only where the DNA matches it firmly. Clone size appears in some rows only: once, few, many, or a class for an expanded clone.

D gene,clone size,V gene,J gene,CDR3 DNA,CDR3 protein
TRBD2,-,TRBV15,TRBJ2-1,TGTGCCACCAGCAGAGAAGGCGGGGGGGCGAATGAGCAGTTCTTC,CATSREGGGANEQFF
-,-,TRBV11-1,TRBJ1-1,TGTGCCAGCAGCTTACCATCAACGATCTCCGGCACTGAAGCTTTCTTT,CASSLPSTISGTEAFF
-,-,TRBV11-2,TRBJ1-2,TGTGCCAGCAGCTTAGATCGCGGACACTCATATGGCTACACCTTC,CASSLDRGHSYGYTF
-,once,TRBV19,TRBJ1-2,TGTGCCAGCAGGATGGGGTTGGAGCGGGACTATGGCTACACCTTC,CASRMGLERDYGYTF
TRBD2,-,TRBV7-9,TRBJ2-3,TGTGCCAGCAGCTACGGACTAGCGGGGGAGGGAGATACGCAGTATTTT,CASSYGLAGEGDTQYF
-,-,TRBV9,TRBJ1-1,TGTGCCAGCAGCGTATCTTCTAGTTTAAGTGGAACTGAAGCTTTCTTT,CASSVSSSLSGTEAFF
-,-,TRBV5-6,TRBJ2-5,TGTGCCAGCAGCTTCCGGGAGACCCAGTACTTC,CASSFRETQYF
TRBD1,-,TRBV5-1,TRBJ1-6,TGCGCCAGCGCTACGGGGACAGGGGGTAATTCACCCCTCCACTTT,CASATGTGGNSPLHF
TRBD2,-,TRBV9,TRBJ2-1,TGTGCCAGCAGCGTAGGTGGGAGTAGCGGGGGGCTTTACAATGAGCAGTTCTTC,CASSVGGSSGGLYNEQFF
-,-,TRBV30,TRBJ1-5,TGTGCCTGGAGTGTACCAGGTCAGCCCCAGCATTTT,CAWSVPGQPQHF
-,-,TRBV2,TRBJ1-3,TGTGCCAGCAGTGGCATTCGGGTATCATCCGGGGGCACCATATATTTT,CASSGIRVSSGGTIYF
-,-,TRBV6-6,TRBJ2-3,TGTGCCAGCACCTCCGTGGATACGCAGTATTTT,CASTSVDTQYF
-,-,TRBV14,TRBJ1-2,TGTGCCAGCAGCCCCCGACAGGTCGGCTACACCTTC,CASSPRQVGYTF
TRBD2,-,TRBV11-2,TRBJ2-1,TGTGCCAGCAGCCCTCCGGGGGGGCCCTACAATGAGCAGTTCTTC,CASSPPGGPYNEQFF
TRBD1,few,TRBV27,TRBJ1-6,TGTGCCAGCAGCAGGGACAGGGGGCGAAATTCACCCCTCCACTTT,CASSRDRGRNSPLHF
TRBD1,-,TRBV3-1/TRBV3-2,TRBJ1-1,TGTGCCAGCAGCCTCCGGGACAGGGGTGCTTTCTTT,CASSLRDRGAFF
-,-,TRBV24-1,TRBJ2-3,TGTGCCACCAGTGACAAGGCGTTCGAGGGATCCAGGCCAACAGATACGCAGTATTTT,CATSDKAFEGSRPTDTQYF
-,once,TRBV4-1,TRBJ1-4,TGCGCCAGCAGCCAAATTAGGAGGGGCCTTGCAACTAATGAAAAACTGTTTTTT,CASSQIRRGLATNEKLFF
-,-,TRBV2,TRBJ2-7,TGTGCCAGCAGTGGGTTAGTTGTCGCAGGGCTGACCTACGAGCAGTACTTC,CASSGLVVAGLTYEQYF
-,-,TRBV30,TRBJ2-2,TGTGCCTGGAGTGGCGTGGGGCGGTGTACCGGGGAGCTGTTTTTT,CAWSGVGRCTGELFF
-,-,TRBV7-2,TRBJ2-7,TGTGCCAGCAGCTTAGGTACCAGGGGCTACGAGCAGTACTTC,CASSLGTRGYEQYF
-,-,TRBV27,TRBJ1-5,TGTGCCAGCAGCCTTAGGCGGGAGAATCAGCCCCAGCATTTT,CASSLRRENQPQHF
TRBD2,-,TRBV5-1,TRBJ2-5,TGCGCCAGCGGGACTAGCGGGGGTCCTGGGGAGACCCAGTACTTC,CASGTSGGPGETQYF
-,-,TRBV18,TRBJ2-3,TGTGCCAGCTCACCAAAGGGGCGGACAGATACGCAGTATTTT,CASSPKGRTDTQYF
TRBD2,-,TRBV7-9,TRBJ2-3,TGTGCCAGCAGCTTTGGGACTAGCGGGGGCCTCACAGATACGCAGTATTTT,CASSFGTSGGLTDTQYF
-,few,TRBV5-1,TRBJ2-2,TGCGCCAGCAGCTTGGCGGTCATGAACACCGGGGAGCTGTTTTTT,CASSLAVMNTGELFF
-,few,TRBV5-6,TRBJ1-1,TGTGCCAGCACCGACAGCTTGAACACTGAAGCTTTCTTT,CASTDSLNTEAFF
-,-,TRBV30,TRBJ1-1,TGTGCCTGGAGTCTGGCAATAAGTATGAACACTGAAGCTTTCTTT,CAWSLAISMNTEAFF
-,-,TRBV7-9,TRBJ2-6,TGTGCCAGCAGCATAACAGGGTCTGGGGCCAACGTCCTGACTTTC,CASSITGSGANVLTF
-,-,TRBV25-1,TRBJ1-2,TGTGCCAGCAGTGAACAACAGGGATTGGGGGGCTACACCTTC,CASSEQQGLGGYTF
TRBD1,-,TRBV6-5,TRBJ1-1,TGTGCCAGCAGTTACGGGGACAGGGTGTCCACTGAAGCTTTCTTT,CASSYGDRVSTEAFF
-,-,TRBV5-1,TRBJ1-3,TGCGCCAGCAGCGGCTCGGGAGGGGGAAACTCTGGAAACACCATATATTTT,CASSGSGGGNSGNTIYF
-,-,TRBV7-9,TRBJ1-2,TGTGCCAGCAGCGAGTGGACAGCAAATCTTAACTATGGCTACACCTTC,CASSEWTANLNYGYTF
TRBD2,-,TRBV15,TRBJ2-6,TGTGCCACCAGCCGGGAGGCCTACTCTGGGGCCAACGTCCTGACTTTC,CATSREAYSGANVLTF
-,few,TRBV11-2,TRBJ1-5,TGTGCCAGCAGCTTAGGCAGGGATCAGCCCCAGCATTTT,CASSLGRDQPQHF
TRBD1,-,TRBV5-1,TRBJ1-2,TGCGCCAGCAGCTCCGGACAGGGGGCGGTTGGCTACACCTTC,CASSSGQGAVGYTF
-,-,TRBV3-1/TRBV3-2,TRBJ2-5,TGTGCCAGCAACTCTGGTGGCGGGGGCGGGGAGACCCAGTACTTC,CASNSGGGGGETQYF
-,-,TRBV11-2,TRBJ2-7,TGTGCCAGCAGCCTCTCCCCACAACTAAGCTACGAGCAGTACTTC,CASSLSPQLSYEQYF
-,-,TRBV11-2,TRBJ1-6,TGTGCCAGCAGCCTCGGTGGGCCCTATTCACCCCTCCACTTT,CASSLGGPYSPLHF
-,-,TRBV18,TRBJ1-2,TGTGCCAGCTCACCACCGTCAAGGGGCGCCTTTAGTGGCTACACCTTC,CASSPPSRGAFSGYTF
TRBD1,-,TRBV19,TRBJ1-2,TGTGCCAGTAGGGGACAGGGTTCCTATGGCTACACCTTC,CASRGQGSYGYTF
-,-,TRBV9,TRBJ1-1,TGTGCCAGCGGGAGAGATATGAACACTGAAGCTTTCTTT,CASGRDMNTEAFF
TRBD1,-,TRBV10-3,TRBJ2-6,TGTGCCATCAACCGGGACAGAGGGGCCAACGTCCTGACTTTC,CAINRDRGANVLTF
TRBD1,-,TRBV5-6,TRBJ1-1,TGTGCCAGCAGCTTGACAGGGGGCGCTTACACTGAAGCTTTCTTT,CASSLTGGAYTEAFF
TRBD1,-,TRBV5-5,TRBJ2-7,TGTGCCAGCAGCCCCCGATGGGACAGGGTAACGCCCGAGCAGTACTTC,CASSPRWDRVTPEQYF
-,-,TRBV7-9,TRBJ1-3,TGTGCCAGCAGTGAGTCAAACACCATATATTTT,CASSESNTIYF
TRBD1,once,TRBV7-9,TRBJ2-4,TGTGCCAGCAGCTCACAGGGGACCAAAAACATTCAGTACTTC,CASSSQGTKNIQYF
TRBD2,-,TRBV5-8,TRBJ2-5,TGTGCCAGCAGCCATACTACGAGCGGGGGGGCAGAGACCCAGTACTTC,CASSHTTSGGAETQYF
TRBD1,few,TRBV5-1,TRBJ2-2,TGCGCCAGCAGCACCGGGACAGGGATCACCGGGGAGCTGTTTTTT,CASSTGTGITGELFF
TRBD1,few,TRBV10-3,TRBJ1-2,TGTGCCATCAGTGAAAGGGCAGGGGGCGTAGATGGCTACACCTTC,CAISERAGGVDGYTF
TRBD2,-,TRBV5-6,TRBJ2-5,TGTGCCAGCAGCTTGGTGGGTCTAGCGGGAGGGACCCAGTACTTC,CASSLVGLAGGTQYF
-,-,TRBV30,TRBJ1-2,TGTGCCTGGAGTACAGGGAGAGGCTATGGCTACACCTTC,CAWSTGRGYGYTF
TRBD1,-,TRBV29-1,TRBJ1-1,TGCAGCGTTGGGACAGGAGGGACCAACACTGAAGCTTTCTTT,CSVGTGGTNTEAFF
TRBD1,-,TRBV6-5,TRBJ2-1,TGTGCCAGCAGGGGTCGGGACAGTTCCAACAATGAGCAGTTCTTC,CASRGRDSSNNEQFF
-,once,TRBV7-9,TRBJ1-5,TGTGCCAGCAGCTTAGCGAGAGGGCCCCCAGGCGAGCAGCCCCAGCATTTT,CASSLARGPPGEQPQHF
-,-,TRBV3-1/TRBV3-2,TRBJ1-6,TGTGCCAGCAGCCACGGGGGTTTGAATAATTCACCCCTCCACTTT,CASSHGGLNNSPLHF
-,-,TRBV6-5,TRBJ1-1,TGTGCCAGCAGTTACGACAGTCTTGGGACTGAAGCTTTCTTT,CASSYDSLGTEAFF
TRBD1,-,TRBV30,TRBJ1-5,TGTGCATGGACAGGAGGACTGAACCAGCCCCAGCATTTT,CAWTGGLNQPQHF
-,-,TRBV14,TRBJ2-7,TGTGCCAGCAGTAATGGAGCGCTCGGCGAGCAGTACTTC,CASSNGALGEQYF
-,-,TRBV14,TRBJ2-7,TGTGCCAGCAGCCAACGGTACGAGCAGTACTTC,CASSQRYEQYF